This T cell receptor (beta chain) was recovered during a study of Ad26.COV2.S vaccination and SARS-CoV-2 variants. Notes on the study in general: Researchers reported similar non-spike TCR breadth in vaccine and placebo recipients.

Treatment here: some 20 received Ad26.COV2.S at low or high dose, single or two shots; about 5 received placebo; per-sample allocation not given. Following the first vaccine or placebo injection, samples were taken on day 63. Sequencing used immunoSEQ multiplex PCR; TCRdb keeps in-frame clones, though not all of them. The sample carries 400,000 to 500,000 clones, 75% to 90% recorded once. For this clone: Its antigen is unidentified.

The source material was peripheral blood, sampled in a trial of Ad26.COV2.S vaccine versus placebo. The TCR sequence derives from a person between 18 and 65 years old who received the Ad26.COV2.S COVID-19 vaccine or a placebo.

CDR3 loop: CASSNPGQGSYEQYF. CDR3 DNA sequence: TGTGCCAGTAGTAACCCGGGACAGGGCTCCTACGAGCAGTACTTC. The chain employs TRBV19 and TRBJ2-7, with 9 bases that match TRBD1. Germline CDR1 is LNHDA and CDR2 is SQIVND (reference sequence). V dropped 4 bases and J dropped 0; count of bases not matched to a gene: 4. CDR3 length: 15 residues.